One and the same sample provided the 17 T cell receptor beta chains below, sequenced in a study of CD8 T cells in ankylosing spondylitis. A single record per CDR3 protein comes from TCRdb applying MiXCR to the 5' RACE reads. The repertoire holds around 320,000 distinct CDR3 sequences, with less than 25% as singletons. The sample comprised blood, either unsorted or a sorted T cell fraction (not recorded which). The receptors derive from a female donor with ankylosing spondylitis or in good health (not recorded which).

The chain carries TRBV12-3 or TRBV12-4 and TRBJ2-1; D is unclear. The CDR3 is 13 residues long. Trimming cost V 3 bases and J 8 bases, with 11 bases left between them. CDR3 sequence (DNA): TGTGCCAGCAGTTTTGGGGTAGGGCATGAGCAGTTCTTC. Encoded protein: CASSFGVGHEQFF.

This clonotype appeared many times. The chain has TRBV10-3 and TRBJ2-5, with D possibly being TRBD1 or TRBD2 (5 bases each). CDR1 is ENHRY and CDR2 is SYGVKD in the germline V gene. This CDR3 has 13 residues. V gave up 0 bases and J gave up 5 bases, with 7 bases separating them. The CDR3 nucleotides read TGTGCCATCAGTGAGTCGGGACGGGAGACCCAGTACTTC. Protein: CAISESGRETQYF.

This clonotype was seen a few times. The V and J genes are TRBV7-2 and TRBJ1-1; TRBD1 might be the D (6 bases). The germline V gene encodes CDR1 SGHTA and CDR2 FQGNSA. This CDR3 has 16 residues. Trimming pared 6 bases from V and 1 base from J, leaving 18 bases between. CDR3 region: CASRGWGGKGNTEAFF. The CDR3 coding sequence is TGTGCCAGCAGGGGCTGGGGGGGCAAGGGGAACACTGAAGCTTTCTTT.

The gene calls are TRBV5-5 and TRBJ2-3; D unresolved. V was pared by 0 bases and J by 1 base, with 9 bases between. The CDR3 has 15 residues. Germline CDR1 SGHKS, CDR2 YYEKEE (reference sequence). The CDR3 loop is CASSLDASRTDTQYF. The DNA of the CDR3 is TGTGCCAGCAGCTTGGATGCCAGCCGCACAGATACGCAGTATTTT.

The chain carries TRBV5-6 and TRBJ2-7, with D possibly matching TRBD2 (6 bases). With 1 base removed from V and 5 bases from J, the gap between germline ends came to 13 bases. Germline V gene data show CDR1 as SGHDT and CDR2 as YYEEEE. The CDR3 sequence is 14 residues long. CDR3: CASSLRAGRNEQYF. The CDR3 DNA reads as TGTGCCAGCAGCTTGAGGGCAGGGAGGAACGAGCAGTACTTC.

This clonotype was counted at least ten times. The chain carries TRBV12-3 or TRBV12-4 and TRBJ1-2; no definite D call. The CDR3 sequence is 14 residues long. Deletions cut 0 bases from V and 2 bases from J, with 7 bases between. CDR3 residues: CASSLAQTNYGYTF. For the CDR3, the DNA is TGTGCCAGCAGTTTAGCGCAAACAAACTATGGCTACACCTTC.

This chain uses TRBV7-2 with TRBJ1-2; no reliable D call. The CDR3 loop spans 12 amino acids. V shed 7 bases and J shed 4 bases, with 10 bases lying between them. Per the germline V gene, CDR1 is SGHTA and CDR2 is FQGNSA. The CDR3 nucleotides are TGTGCCAGCACCGAGGCTCTCTATGGCTACACCTTC. Its protein is CASTEALYGYTF.

The genes are TRBV6-2 or TRBV6-3 and TRBJ2-3, with TRBD2 identical over 13 bases. CDR1 is MNHEY, CDR2 SVGEGT, per germline. Losses at the gene ends were 0 bases for V and 1 base for J; bases not matched to a gene: 13. The CDR3 covers 21 residues. The CDR3 DNA is TGTGCCAGCAGTTACTCCCTAATGACTAGCGGGAGGTATGATGGCACAGATACGCAGTATTTT. Its protein is CASSYSLMTSGRYDGTDTQYF.

The chain links TRBV20-1 to TRBJ2-1; 8 bases are a match to TRBD2. CDR1 and CDR2 from the germline V gene are DFQATT and SNEGSKA (reference sequence). The V and J ends lost 1 base and 6 bases, in that order; junction bases with no gene match: 8. The CDR3 sequence is 15 residues long. In DNA, the CDR3 is TGCAGTGCTAGAGTACCGGGACTAGTATTCAATGAGCAGTTCTTC. Its protein is CSARVPGLVFNEQFF.

This clonotype has only a few counts. The chain recombines TRBV6-5 with TRBJ2-7; TRBD1 matches at 7 bases. The CDR3 is made up of 12 amino acids. Trimming took 5 bases from V and 7 from J; bases not matched to a gene: 5. The V gene's germline CDR1 is MNHEY and CDR2 SVGAGI. CDR3 residues: CASSTGAREQYF. CDR3 bases: TGTGCCAGCAGTACAGGGGCGAGAGAGCAGTACTTC.

This clonotype was counted a few times. Here the CDR3 DNA reads TGTGCCAGCCGGACTCTGGGGAACACTGAAGCTTTCTTT. Translating gives CASRTLGNTEAFF. The V gene is TRBV6-1, the J gene TRBJ1-1; D not certain. Trimming stripped 8 bases from V and 1 base from J, with 11 bases between. This CDR3 is built from 13 residues. Germline V gene sequence: CDR1 MNHNS, CDR2 SASEGT.

The chain links TRBV10-3 to TRBJ1-5, with D hard to call. From germline, CDR1 is ENHRY and CDR2 SYGVKD. The CDR3 consists of 13 residues. CDR3 sequence: CELSAVDGQPQHF. CDR3 DNA: TGTGAGCTCAGCGCCGTCGATGGGCAGCCCCAGCATTTT.

The V and J genes are TRBV7-9 and TRBJ2-5; the D is unclear. CDR3 length: 13 amino acids. Trimming cost V 4 bases and J 5 bases, with 11 bases left between them. CDR1 and CDR2 (germline): SEHNR, FQNEAQ (reference sequence). CDR3 loop: CASSSGSRETQYF. CDR3 DNA: TGTGCCAGCAGCTCCGGGTCCCGGGAGACCCAGTACTTC.

The V gene is TRBV20-1, the J gene TRBJ2-1, with TRBD1 as a possible D gene (5 bases). V was trimmed by 5 bases and J by 3 bases, leaving 11 bases between them. Germline-derived CDR1 and CDR2 are DFQATT and SNEGSKA (reference sequence). The CDR3 is 13 amino acids. The CDR3 is CSALKGFYNEQFF. DNA for the CDR3: TGCAGTGCTCTTAAGGGGTTCTACAATGAGCAGTTCTTC.

The sample holds a few counts of this clonotype. The J gene is TRBJ2-5, the V gene TRBV20-1, with 9 bases fitting TRBD2. The CDR3 extends over 16 amino acids. CDR1 and CDR2 from the germline V gene are DFQATT and SNEGSKA (reference sequence). J gave up 4 bases and V 0 bases, and 9 bases lay outside the gene matches. CDR3: CSARDHRREGRETQYF. CDR3 bases: TGCAGTGCTAGAGATCATCGGCGGGAGGGCCGAGAGACCCAGTACTTC.

The chain combines TRBV7-9 with TRBJ1-2; D unresolved. CDR3 size: 15 residues. Trimming took off 5 bases at V and 2 bases at J, with 15 bases between the two ends. CDR1 and CDR2 (germline): SEHNR, FQNEAQ (reference sequence). The CDR3 protein is CASSPRTAGNYGYTF. The CDR3 DNA is TGTGCCAGCAGCCCACGGACCGCCGGGAACTATGGCTACACCTTC. Filled out from reference TRBV7-9 and TRBJ1-2, the complete variable domain reads DTGVSQNPRHKITKRGQNVTFRCDPISEHNRLYWYRQTLGQGPEFLTYFQNEAQLEKSRLLSDRFSAERPKGSFSTLEIQRTEQGDSAMYLCASSPRTAGNYGYTFGSGTRLTVV.

This rearrangement joins TRBV20-1 to TRBJ1-2, with D tentatively TRBD1 (5 bases). The length of the CDR3 is 15 residues. Germline V gene sequence: CDR1 DFQATT, CDR2 SNEGSKA (reference sequence). With 0 bases removed from V and 0 bases from J, the gap between germline ends came to 11 bases. The CDR3 loop reads CSARDHRTANYGYTF. In nucleotides, the CDR3 is TGCAGTGCTAGAGACCACAGGACCGCTAACTATGGCTACACCTTC.